This T cell receptor (beta chain) derives from a study of radiotherapy plus CTLA-4 blockade in lung cancer. About the study: Objective responses were documented in roughly 20% of patients, with disease control in around 30%. The study's findings and limits: After treatment with radiotherapy plus ipilimumab, TCR clones that came from the tumor expanded in blood.

The assay was immunoSEQ multiplex PCR, and TCRdb's table has in-frame clones only and misses some. The repertoire holds 30,000 to 35,000 clones, with 70% as singletons. Concerning this clone: The antigen is undetermined.

CDR3 size: 20 residues. J lost 0 bases, V lost 1 base, and 7 bases had no gene match. CDR1 and CDR2 (germline): SGHNT, YENEEA. The genes are TRBV11-3 and TRBJ2-2, with 14 bases fitting TRBD2. The source material was peripheral blood, sampled from a patient treated with radiotherapy plus ipilimumab. This TCR was sampled from a human donor with non-small cell lung cancer who had stable disease on radiotherapy plus ipilimumab. The CDR3: CASSLGLGTSGSPNTGELFF. DNA of the CDR3: TGTGCCAGCAGCTTAGGGTTGGGGACTAGCGGGAGCCCGAACACCGGGGAGCTGTTTTTT.